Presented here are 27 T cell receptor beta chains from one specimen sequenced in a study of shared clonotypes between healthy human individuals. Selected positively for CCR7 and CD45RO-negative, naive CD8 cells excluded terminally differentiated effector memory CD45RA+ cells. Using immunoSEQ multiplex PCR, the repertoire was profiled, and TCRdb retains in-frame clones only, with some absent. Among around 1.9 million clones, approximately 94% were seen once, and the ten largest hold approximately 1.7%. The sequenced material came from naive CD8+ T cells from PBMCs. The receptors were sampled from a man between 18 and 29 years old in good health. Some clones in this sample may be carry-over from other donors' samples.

The CDR3 coding sequence is TGTGCCAGCAGCTTAGCGCTTATGGGCTATGGCTACACCTTC. This encodes CASSLALMGYGYTF. The rearrangement uses TRBV7-2 and TRBJ1-2; D call uncertain. The CDR3 has 14 amino acids. V lost 0 bases, J lost 4 bases, and 9 bases lay in between. Germline-derived CDR1 and CDR2 are SGHTA and FQGNSA.

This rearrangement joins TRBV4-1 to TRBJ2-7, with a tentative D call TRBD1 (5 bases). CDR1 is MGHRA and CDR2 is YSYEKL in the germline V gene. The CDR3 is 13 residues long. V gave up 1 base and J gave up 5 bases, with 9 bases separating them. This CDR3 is CASSQVSQDEQYF. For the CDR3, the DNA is TGCGCCAGCAGCCAAGTATCACAGGACGAGCAGTACTTC.

The CDR3 nucleotides are TGCGCCAGCAGCTGGGGGAGGGCGGGAGTCAGTGAGACCCAGTACTTC. Amino acids: CASSWGRAGVSETQYF. The chain is built from TRBV5-1 and TRBJ2-5; 7 nucleotides match TRBD2. There are 16 residues in the CDR3. Germline values: CDR1 SGHRS, CDR2 YFSETQ. V lost 3 bases, J lost 5 bases, and 13 bases stayed unmatched.

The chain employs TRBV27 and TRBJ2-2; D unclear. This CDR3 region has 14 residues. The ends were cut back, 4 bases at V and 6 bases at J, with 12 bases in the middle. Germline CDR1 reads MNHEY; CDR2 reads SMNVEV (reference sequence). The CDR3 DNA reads TGTGCCAGCAGTTCCTCTTTGAATCCCGGGGAGCTGTTTTTT. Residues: CASSSSLNPGELFF.

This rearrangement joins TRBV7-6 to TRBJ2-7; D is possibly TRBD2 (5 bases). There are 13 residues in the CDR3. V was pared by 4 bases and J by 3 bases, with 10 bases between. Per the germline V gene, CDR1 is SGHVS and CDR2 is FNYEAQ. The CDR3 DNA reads TGTGCCAGCAGCTCAACTAGTTTCTACGAGCAGTACTTC. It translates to CASSSTSFYEQYF.

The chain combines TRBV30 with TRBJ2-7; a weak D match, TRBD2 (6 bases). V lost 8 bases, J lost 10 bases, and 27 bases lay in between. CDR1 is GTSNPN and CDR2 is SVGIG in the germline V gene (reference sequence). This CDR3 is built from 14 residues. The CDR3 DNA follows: TGTGCCCCCCTCCCGATGGCGTGGGGAGGTTTCCAGTACTTC. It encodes CAPLPMAWGGFQYF.

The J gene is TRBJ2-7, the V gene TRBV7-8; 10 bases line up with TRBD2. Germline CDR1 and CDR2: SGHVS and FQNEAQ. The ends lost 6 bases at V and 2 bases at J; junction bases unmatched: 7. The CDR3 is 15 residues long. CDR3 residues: CASSTGLAEAYEQYF. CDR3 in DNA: TGTGCCAGCAGTACCGGACTAGCGGAGGCCTACGAGCAGTACTTC.

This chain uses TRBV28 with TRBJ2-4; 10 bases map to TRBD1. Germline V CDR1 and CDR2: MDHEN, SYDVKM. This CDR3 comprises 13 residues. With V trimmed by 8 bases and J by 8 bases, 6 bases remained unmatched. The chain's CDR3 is CASRGTGDYIQYF. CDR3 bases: TGTGCCAGCCGAGGGACAGGGGATTACATTCAGTACTTC.

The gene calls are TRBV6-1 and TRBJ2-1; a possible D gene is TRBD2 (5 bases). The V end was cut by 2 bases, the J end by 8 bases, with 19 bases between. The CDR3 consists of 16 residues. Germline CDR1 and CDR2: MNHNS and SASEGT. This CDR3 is CASSEYEGSEVDEQFF. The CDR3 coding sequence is TGTGCCAGCAGTGAATATGAGGGCTCGGAGGTAGATGAGCAGTTCTTC.

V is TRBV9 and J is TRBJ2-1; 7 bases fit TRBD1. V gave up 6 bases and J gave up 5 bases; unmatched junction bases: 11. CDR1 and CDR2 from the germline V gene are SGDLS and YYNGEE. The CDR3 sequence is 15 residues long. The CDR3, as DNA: TGTGCCAGCACCCCTGACAGGGTCAACCACAATGAGCAGTTCTTC. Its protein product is CASTPDRVNHNEQFF.

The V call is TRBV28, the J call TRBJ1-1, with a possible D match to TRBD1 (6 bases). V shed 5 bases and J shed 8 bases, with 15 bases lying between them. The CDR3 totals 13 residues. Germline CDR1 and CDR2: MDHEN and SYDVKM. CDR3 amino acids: CASSHAGGQEAFF. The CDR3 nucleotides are TGTGCCAGCAGTCACGCGGGGGGGCAAGAAGCTTTCTTT.

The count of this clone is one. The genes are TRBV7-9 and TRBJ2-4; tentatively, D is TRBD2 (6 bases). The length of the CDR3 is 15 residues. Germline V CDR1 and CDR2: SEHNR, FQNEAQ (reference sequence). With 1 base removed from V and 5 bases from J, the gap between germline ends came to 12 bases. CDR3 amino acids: CASSLVGTGENIQYF. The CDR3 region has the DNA TGTGCCAGCAGCTTAGTTGGGACGGGGGAAAACATTCAGTACTTC.

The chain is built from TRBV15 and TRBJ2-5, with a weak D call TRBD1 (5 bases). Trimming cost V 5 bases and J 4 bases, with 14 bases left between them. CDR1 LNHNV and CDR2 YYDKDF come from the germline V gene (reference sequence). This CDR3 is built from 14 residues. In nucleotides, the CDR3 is TGTGCCACCAGCGCACACAGGATCCTAGAGACCCAGTACTTC. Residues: CATSAHRILETQYF.

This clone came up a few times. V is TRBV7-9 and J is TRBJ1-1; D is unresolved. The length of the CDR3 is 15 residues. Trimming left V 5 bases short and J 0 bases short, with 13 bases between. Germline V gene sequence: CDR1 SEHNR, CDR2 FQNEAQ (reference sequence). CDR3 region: CASSPRTVMNTEAFF. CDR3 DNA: TGTGCCAGCAGCCCCCGGACGGTGATGAACACTGAAGCTTTCTTT.

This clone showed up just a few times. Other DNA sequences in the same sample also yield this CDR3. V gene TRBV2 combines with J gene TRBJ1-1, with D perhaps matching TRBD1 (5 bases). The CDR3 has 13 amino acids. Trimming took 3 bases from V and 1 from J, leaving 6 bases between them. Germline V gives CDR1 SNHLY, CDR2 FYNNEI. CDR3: CASSEGRNTEAFF. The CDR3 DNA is TGTGCCAGCAGTGAGGGACGGAACACTGAAGCTTTCTTT. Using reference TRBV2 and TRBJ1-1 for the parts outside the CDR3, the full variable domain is EPEVTQTPSHQVTQMGQEVILRCVPISNHLYFYWYRQILGQKVEFLVSFYNNEISEKSEIFDDQFSVERPDGSNFTLKIRSTKLEDSAMYFCASSEGRNTEAFFGQGTRLTVV.

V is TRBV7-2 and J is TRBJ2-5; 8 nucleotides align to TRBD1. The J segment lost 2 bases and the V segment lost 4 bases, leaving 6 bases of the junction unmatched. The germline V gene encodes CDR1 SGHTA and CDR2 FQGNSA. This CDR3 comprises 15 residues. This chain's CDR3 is CASSSNRDRQETQYF. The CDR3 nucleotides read TGTGCCAGCAGCTCAAACCGGGACAGGCAAGAGACCCAGTACTTC.

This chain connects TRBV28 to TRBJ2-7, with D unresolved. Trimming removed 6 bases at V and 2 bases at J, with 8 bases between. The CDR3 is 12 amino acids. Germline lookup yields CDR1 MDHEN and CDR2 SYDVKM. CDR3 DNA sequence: TGTGCCAGCAGCACTCAAACCTACGAGCAGTACTTC. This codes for CASSTQTYEQYF.

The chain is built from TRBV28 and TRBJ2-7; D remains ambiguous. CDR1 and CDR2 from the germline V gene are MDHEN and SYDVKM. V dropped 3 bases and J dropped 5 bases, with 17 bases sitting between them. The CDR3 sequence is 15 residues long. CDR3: CASSFSAARYDEQYF. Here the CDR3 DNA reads TGTGCCAGCAGTTTTTCTGCAGCTAGGTACGACGAGCAGTACTTC.

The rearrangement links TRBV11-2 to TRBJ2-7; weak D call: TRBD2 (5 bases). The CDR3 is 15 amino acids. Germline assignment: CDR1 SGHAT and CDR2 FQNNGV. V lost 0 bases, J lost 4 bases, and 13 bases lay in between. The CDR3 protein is CASSLDQGGSYEQYF. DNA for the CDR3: TGTGCCAGCAGCTTAGATCAAGGAGGTTCGTACGAGCAGTACTTC.

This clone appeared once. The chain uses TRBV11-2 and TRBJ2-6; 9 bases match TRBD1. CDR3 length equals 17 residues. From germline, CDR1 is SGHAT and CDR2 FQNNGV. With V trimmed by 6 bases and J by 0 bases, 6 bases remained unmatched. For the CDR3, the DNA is TGTGCCAGCAGTCCGGACAGGGGAAGCTCTGGGGCCAACGTCCTGACTTTC. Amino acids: CASSPDRGSSGANVLTF.

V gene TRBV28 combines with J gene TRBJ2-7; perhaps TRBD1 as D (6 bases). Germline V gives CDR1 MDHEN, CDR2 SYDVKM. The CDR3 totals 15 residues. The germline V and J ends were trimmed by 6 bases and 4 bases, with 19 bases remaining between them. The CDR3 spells CASSYPGELSYEQYF. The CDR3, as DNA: TGTGCCAGCAGCTACCCAGGGGAACTATCGTACGAGCAGTACTTC. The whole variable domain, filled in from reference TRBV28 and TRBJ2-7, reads DVKVTQSSRYLVKRTGEKVFLECVQDMDHENMFWYRQDPGLGLRLIYFSYDVKMKEKGDIPEGYSVSREKKERFSLILESASTNQTSMYLCASSYPGELSYEQYFGPGTRLTVT.

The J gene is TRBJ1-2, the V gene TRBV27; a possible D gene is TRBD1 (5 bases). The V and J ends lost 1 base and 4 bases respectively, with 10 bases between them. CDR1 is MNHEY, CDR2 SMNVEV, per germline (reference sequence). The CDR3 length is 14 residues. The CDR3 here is CASSLYGGIYGYTF. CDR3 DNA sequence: TGTGCCAGCAGTTTATATGGGGGTATCTATGGCTACACCTTC.

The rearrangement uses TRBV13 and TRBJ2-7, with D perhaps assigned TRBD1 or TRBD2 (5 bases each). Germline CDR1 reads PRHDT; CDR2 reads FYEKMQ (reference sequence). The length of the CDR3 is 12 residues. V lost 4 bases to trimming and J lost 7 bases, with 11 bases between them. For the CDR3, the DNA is TGTGCCAGCAGCTGGGGACGACGAGAGCAGTACTTC. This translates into CASSWGRREQYF.

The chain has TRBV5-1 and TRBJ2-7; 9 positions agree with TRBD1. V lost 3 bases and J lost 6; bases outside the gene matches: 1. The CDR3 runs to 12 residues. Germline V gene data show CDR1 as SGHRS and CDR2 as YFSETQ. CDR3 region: CASSSGQGEQYF. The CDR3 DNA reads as TGCGCCAGCAGCTCGGGACAGGGCGAGCAGTACTTC.

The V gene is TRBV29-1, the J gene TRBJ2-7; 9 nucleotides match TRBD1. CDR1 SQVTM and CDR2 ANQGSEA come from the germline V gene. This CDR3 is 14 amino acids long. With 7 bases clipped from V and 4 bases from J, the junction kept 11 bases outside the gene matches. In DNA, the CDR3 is TGCAGCGCGATGGGGACAGGGCTCGAATACGAGCAGTACTTC. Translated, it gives CSAMGTGLEYEQYF.

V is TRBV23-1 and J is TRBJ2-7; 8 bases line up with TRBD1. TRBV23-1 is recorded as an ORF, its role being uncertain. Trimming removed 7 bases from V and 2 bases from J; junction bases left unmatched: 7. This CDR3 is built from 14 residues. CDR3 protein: CASTADRVTYEQYF. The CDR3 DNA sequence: TGCGCCAGCACCGCGGACAGGGTTACCTACGAGCAGTACTTC.

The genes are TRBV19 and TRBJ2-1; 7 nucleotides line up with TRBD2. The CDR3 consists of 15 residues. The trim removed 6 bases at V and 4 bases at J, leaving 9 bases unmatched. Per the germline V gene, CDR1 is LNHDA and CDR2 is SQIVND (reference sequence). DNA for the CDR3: TGTGCCAGTAGCATCATTAGGGGAGGGTACAATGAGCAGTTCTTC. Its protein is CASSIIRGGYNEQFF.